These T cell receptor beta chains were read from a single sample in a study of human T cells and chemical hapten exposure. MiXCR was run by TCRdb on the RACE reads, yielding one entry per CDR3 protein. The table records 340,000 or so distinct CDR3 sequences, approximately 6.9% of them present only once. Sequencing was performed on whole blood, taken in connection with sensitization to the hapten diphenylcyclopropenone (DPC). These receptor sequences come from a woman aged 18 to 35 with alopecia areata. Some clones in this sample may be carry-over from other donors' samples. Both conserved end residues are part of each CDR3. The D gene is left open where the match is weak. Clone size is not always given. Where it is, it says once, few, many or a class for expanded clones.

TRBJ2-7 TRBV12-3/TRBV12-4 NA NA CASSAGQSYEQYF TGTGCCAGCAGTGCTGGACAGTCCTACGAGCAGTACTTC
TRBJ1-1 TRBV18 TRBD1 few CASSRRLAGQGNTEAFF TGTGCCAGCTCCCGCCGGCTGGCGGGACAGGGAAACACTGAAGCTTTCTTT
TRBJ1-1 TRBV3-1 NA NA CASMPTFQGTEAFF TGTGCCAGCATGCCGACGTTTCAAGGGACTGAAGCTTTCTTT
TRBJ2-6 TRBV10-2 NA few CASSERTSIDSGANVLTF TGCGCCAGCAGTGAGAGGACAAGCATCGACTCTGGGGCCAACGTCCTGACTTTC
TRBJ1-1 TRBV4-3 NA NA CASSQDTTNTEAFF TGCGCCAGCAGCCAAGATACCACAAACACTGAAGCTTTCTTT
TRBJ2-2 TRBV10-3 TRBD1 few CAISGGTGATGELFF TGTGCCATCAGTGGCGGGACAGGGGCCACCGGGGAGCTGTTTTTT
TRBJ1-3 TRBV28 NA few CASSPSIGGYSGNTIYF TGTGCCAGCAGTCCCTCCATAGGGGGTTATTCAGGAAACACCATATATTTT
TRBJ2-1 TRBV6-6 NA few CASAPGDPRDEQFF TGTGCCAGCGCTCCCGGGGACCCACGCGACGAGCAGTTCTTC
TRBJ2-3 TRBV20-1 TRBD1 NA CSASGRDRGVIDTQYF TGCAGTGCTAGCGGAAGGGACAGGGGAGTCATAGATACGCAGTATTTT
TRBJ1-5 TRBV28 TRBD1 once CASSPRDSSSNQPQHF TGTGCCAGCAGTCCTAGGGACAGCTCTAGCAATCAGCCCCAGCATTTT
TRBJ1-1 TRBV5-1 TRBD1 few CASSLEEGAESFF TGCGCCAGCAGCTTGGAGGAGGGGGCTGAGTCTTTCTTT
TRBJ2-2 TRBV6-6 NA NA CASSYSGGRDTGELFF TGTGCCAGCAGTTACTCAGGGGGGAGGGACACCGGGGAGCTGTTTTTT
TRBJ2-5 TRBV5-1 TRBD2 NA CASSLEASGGTQYF TGCGCCAGCAGCTTGGAGGCTAGCGGGGGGACCCAGTACTTC
TRBJ1-6 TRBV4-3 NA few CASSQDRENSPLHF TGCGCCAGCAGCCAAGACAGGGAAAATTCACCCCTCCACTTT
TRBJ1-5 TRBV20-1 NA few CSANPGVAQPQHF TGCAGTGCTAACCCTGGGGTGGCTCAGCCCCAGCATTTT
TRBJ2-2 TRBV27 NA NA CASQQGWGPGELFF TGTGCCAGCCAGCAGGGGTGGGGTCCCGGGGAGCTGTTTTTT
TRBJ1-1 TRBV29-1 NA few CTTEGGNTEAFF TGCACCACCGAGGGTGGAAACACTGAAGCTTTCTTT
TRBJ2-7 TRBV18 NA few CASSPQGYGNEQYF TGTGCCAGCTCACCCCAAGGGTACGGGAACGAGCAGTACTTC
TRBJ1-3 TRBV6-5 TRBD1 few CASSYQQGPGNTIYF TGTGCCAGCAGTTACCAACAGGGGCCTGGAAACACCATATATTTT
TRBJ1-5 TRBV20-1 TRBD1 many CSASLSGTVGQPQHF TGCAGTGCTAGTCTCTCGGGGACAGTAGGCCAGCCCCAGCATTTT
TRBJ1-1 TRBV12-3/TRBV12-4 NA NA CASSLWAGGGTEAFF TGTGCCAGCAGCCTTTGGGCTGGCGGGGGAACTGAAGCTTTCTTT
TRBJ1-3 TRBV7-9 NA NA CASSPPRVSGNTIYF TGTGCCAGCAGCCCCCCGCGGGTCTCTGGAAACACCATATATTTT
TRBJ2-3 TRBV10-3 TRBD2 many CAISGASGGAGIPDTQYF TGTGCCATCAGTGGTGCGAGCGGGGGGGCCGGGATCCCAGATACGCAGTATTTT
TRBJ2-3 TRBV29-1 NA NA CSVGLPEKDTQYF TGCAGCGTTGGCCTCCCGGAAAAAGATACGCAGTATTTT
TRBJ2-3 TRBV6-1 TRBD2 few CASSRLASSTDTQYF TGTGCCAGCAGCCGACTAGCGTCTAGCACAGATACGCAGTATTTT
TRBJ1-1 TRBV7-2 NA few CASTPPGNTEAFF TGTGCCAGCACCCCTCCGGGGAACACTGAAGCTTTCTTT
TRBJ1-1 TRBV4-1 TRBD1 NA CASREQGGNEAFF TGCGCCAGCAGGGAACAGGGGGGGAATGAAGCTTTCTTT
TRBJ2-3 TRBV6-1 TRBD1 many CASSSPPVDRRIDTQYF TGTGCCAGCTCTTCTCCCCCCGTGGACAGGAGGATAGATACGCAGTATTTT
TRBJ2-5 TRBV5-1 TRBD1 few CASSFQGQTQETQYF TGCGCCAGCAGCTTCCAGGGACAGACCCAAGAGACCCAGTACTTC
TRBJ2-7 TRBV29-1 TRBD2 NA CSVAGGDEQYF TGCAGCGTTGCCGGGGGGGACGAGCAGTACTTC
TRBJ2-3 TRBV7-6 NA many CASSLDAVTDTQYF TGTGCCAGCAGCTTAGATGCGGTCACAGATACGCAGTATTTT
TRBJ1-1 TRBV18 NA NA CASSLMEGLGLNTEAFF TGTGCCAGCTCACTTATGGAGGGATTGGGGCTGAACACTGAAGCTTTCTTT
TRBJ1-2 TRBV4-2 NA NA CASSQVEVPYGYTF TGTGCCAGCAGCCAAGTGGAGGTCCCCTATGGCTACACCTTC
TRBJ1-3 TRBV20-1 NA NA CSARESGKTSSGNTIYF TGCAGTGCTAGAGAATCAGGGAAGACATCCTCTGGAAACACCATATATTTT
TRBJ2-7 TRBV5-4 TRBD1 few CASSQQRDSRIKHYEQYF TGTGCCAGCAGCCAACAGAGGGACAGTAGAATCAAGCACTACGAGCAGTACTTC
TRBJ2-3 TRBV7-3 NA many CASSLGLGRTDTQYF TGTGCCAGCAGCTTAGGTTTGGGCCGCACAGATACGCAGTATTTT
TRBJ2-3 TRBV7-9 NA many CASSLVAGASADTQYF TGTGCCAGCAGCTTAGTCGCGGGGGCGAGTGCAGATACGCAGTATTTT